A selection of T cell receptor beta chains follows, all from one sample in a study of blood T cell repertoires in COVID-19. Measured with immunoSEQ multiplex PCR; TCRdb has only the in-frame clones, and not every one. The top ten clones hold 7.2% of a sample with about 200,000 clones, less than 85% of them seen once. The sequenced sample consisted of peripheral blood. Source of these receptors: a woman in her 70s with acute or convalescent COVID-19. Each CDR3 is given with its conserved first and last residue. The order of the fields is V gene, D gene, CDR3 length, J gene, clone size, CDR3 DNA, CDR3 protein. The D gene is left open where the match is weak. The size entry is marked missing in some rows and otherwise reads once, few, many or a size class.

TRBV6-5	NA	14	TRBJ1-1	few	TGTGCCAGCAGTTCACAGGGTGGGCACACTGAAGCTTTCTTT	CASSSQGGHTEAFF
TRBV5-8	TRBD1	14	TRBJ1-1	few	TGTGCCAGCAGTCGATACAGGGGGGTCACTGAAGCTTTCTTT	CASSRYRGVTEAFF
TRBV6-5	NA	14	TRBJ2-2	NA	TGTGCCAGCAGGGGAGAGGGAGTATCCGGGGAGCTGTTTTTT	CASRGEGVSGELFF
TRBV4-1	NA	14	TRBJ1-1	NA	TGCGCCAGCAGGGGGGACACTATGAACACTGAAGCTTTCTTT	CASRGDTMNTEAFF
TRBV3-1/TRBV3-2	TRBD1	17	TRBJ1-1	NA	TGTGCCAGCAGCCAAGTCCCGGGACAGGGTTTGGACACTGAAGCTTTCTTT	CASSQVPGQGLDTEAFF
TRBV5-4	NA	13	TRBJ1-1	NA	TGTGCCAGCAGCTTTCAGGCTAACACTGAAGCTTTCTTT	CASSFQANTEAFF
TRBV30	NA	14	TRBJ2-5	NA	TGTGCCTGGAGTGTCCCACGTGGGGCGGAGACCCAGTACTTC	CAWSVPRGAETQYF
TRBV2	NA	12	TRBJ2-3	NA	TGTGCCAGCAAGAGCGATTCAGATACGCAGTATTTT	CASKSDSDTQYF
TRBV6-2/TRBV6-3	NA	17	TRBJ2-2	many	TGTGCCAGCAGTTACCTCCTCGGGGGTGCGAACACCGGGGAGCTGTTTTTT	CASSYLLGGANTGELFF
TRBV2	NA	17	TRBJ1-4	few	TGTGCCAGCAGTGAACTCGGCCGGGTATCAACTAATGAAAAACTGTTTTTT	CASSELGRVSTNEKLFF
TRBV2	NA	13	TRBJ1-2	NA	TGTGCCAGCCCCGTAACAGGGAACTATGGCTACACCTTC	CASPVTGNYGYTF
TRBV5-6	TRBD1	13	TRBJ2-7	many	TGTGCCAGCAGCCGGGACAGGGACCACGAGCAGTACTTC	CASSRDRDHEQYF
TRBV6-1	TRBD1	14	TRBJ2-5	NA	TGTGCCAGCAGTGAAGCGCAGGGGGATGAGACCCAGTACTTC	CASSEAQGDETQYF
TRBV6-2/TRBV6-3	NA	14	TRBJ1-5	NA	TGTGCCAGCAGTTATGCAGGACACAATCAGCCCCAGCATTTT	CASSYAGHNQPQHF
TRBV7-3	TRBD2	16	TRBJ2-3	NA	TGTGCCAGCAGCTTAAATCCCCGCGGGAGTACTGATACGCAGTATTTT	CASSLNPRGSTDTQYF
TRBV5-6	TRBD1	16	TRBJ1-6	NA	TGTGCCAGCAGCCCTACAGGGGTAGTAGACAATTCACCCCTCCACTTT	CASSPTGVVDNSPLHF
TRBV4-3	TRBD1	20	TRBJ2-3	NA	TGCGCCAGCAGCCTCGTTCTGGGCGTCGGGACAGGGGGCGACTCAGATACGCAGTATTTT	CASSLVLGVGTGGDSDTQYF
TRBV19	TRBD1	17	TRBJ1-2	NA	TGTGCCAGTATTGGGGTAGATACCAGGGGGCGCAAGGATGGCTACACCTTC	CASIGVDTRGRKDGYTF
TRBV2	NA	15	TRBJ1-1	few	TGTGCCAGCAGCCCGACAGTAAAGCGGAACACTGAAGCTTTCTTT	CASSPTVKRNTEAFF
TRBV10-1	TRBD2	20	TRBJ2-3	NA	TGCGCCAGCAGTGACCGGGACATCGGGACTAGCGGGGGCAGCACAGATACGCAGTATTTT	CASSDRDIGTSGGSTDTQYF
TRBV3-1/TRBV3-2	TRBD1	16	TRBJ1-1	NA	TGTGCCAGCAGCCGTCGGACAGGGGTTTCGAACACTGAAGCTTTCTTT	CASSRRTGVSNTEAFF
TRBV3-1/TRBV3-2	NA	13	TRBJ2-7	NA	TGTGCCAGCAGCCAAGAGGAGACCTACGAGCAGTACTTC	CASSQEETYEQYF
TRBV7-2	TRBD2	14	TRBJ2-3	once	TGTGCCAGCAGCTTAAAACTAGCGGCAGATACGCAGTATTTT	CASSLKLAADTQYF
TRBV7-2	NA	13	TRBJ2-7	NA	TGTGCCAGCAGCCCTGTCGGCTCCTACGAGCAGTACTTC	CASSPVGSYEQYF
TRBV5-4	NA	14	TRBJ2-3	NA	TGTGCCAGCAGCTTGGGGGCGGACATAGATACGCAGTATTTT	CASSLGADIDTQYF
TRBV5-1	TRBD1	16	TRBJ1-2	NA	TGCGCCAGCAGCTTGGGGCCGACAGGGGGAAACTATGGCTACACCTTC	CASSLGPTGGNYGYTF
TRBV6-2/TRBV6-3	NA	17	TRBJ1-2	NA	TGTGCCAGCAGTCACACGAGAGGTGGCGGATATAACTATGGCTACACCTTC	CASSHTRGGGYNYGYTF
TRBV29-1	TRBD1	14	TRBJ1-2	NA	TGCAGCGTAGCCCAGACAGGGCCCTTCTATGGCTACACCTTC	CSVAQTGPFYGYTF
TRBV20-1	NA	13	TRBJ2-1	NA	TGCAGTGCTAGTTTCAGCTCCTACAATGAGCAGTTCTTC	CSASFSSYNEQFF
TRBV19	NA	10	TRBJ1-2	few	TGTGCCACCAGGCGTCTTGGCTACACCTTC	CATRRLGYTF
TRBV2	NA	15	TRBJ2-1	NA	TGTGCCAGCAGTGAACTTTCGGGACTTAACAATGAGCAGTTCTTC	CASSELSGLNNEQFF
TRBV30	NA	12	TRBJ2-7	NA	TGTGCCTGGAGTGTAGAGGTTTACGAGCAGTACTTC	CAWSVEVYEQYF
TRBV12-5	NA	13	TRBJ1-5	NA	TGTGCTAGTGGTGACTGGGGCAATCAGCCCCAGCATTTT	CASGDWGNQPQHF
TRBV2	NA	12	TRBJ1-2	NA	TGTGCCAGCAGCTTAGACTACTATGGCTACACCTTC	CASSLDYYGYTF
TRBV6-4	TRBD1	11	TRBJ2-7	few	TGTGCCAGCATCCAGGGGGCCGAGCAGTACTTC	CASIQGAEQYF
TRBV4-2	NA	15	TRBJ1-2	once	TGTGCCAGCAGCCTAAACCCAGGGGCTCACTATGGCTACACCTTC	CASSLNPGAHYGYTF
TRBV5-1	TRBD1	15	TRBJ1-2	NA	TGCGCCAGCAGCATCACCGGGACAGGGCGAAATGGCTACACCTTC	CASSITGTGRNGYTF
TRBV27	NA	12	TRBJ2-2	NA	TGTGCCAGCGGGACAACCACCGGGGAGCTGTTTTTT	CASGTTTGELFF
TRBV10-3	NA	15	TRBJ1-5	NA	TGTGCCATCAGTGAGTCGTCGAGGGGGAATCAGCCCCAGCATTTT	CAISESSRGNQPQHF
TRBV18	NA	13	TRBJ1-6	NA	TGTGCCAGCTCCCCGGGAGACAATTCACCCCTCCACTTT	CASSPGDNSPLHF
TRBV7-9	TRBD2	19	TRBJ2-2	NA	TGTGCCAGCAGCTCCAGCATACTAGCGGGGGGGTCCCCCCCCCGGGAGCTGTTTTTT	CASSSSILAGGSPPRELFF
TRBV24-1	TRBD2	15	TRBJ2-1	NA	TGTGCCACCAGTGTCCCGGGGGGGCCTCACAATGAGCAGTTCTTC	CATSVPGGPHNEQFF
TRBV24-1	NA	14	TRBJ1-2	NA	TGTGCCACCAGTGATGGGGCCGGGAGATATGGCTACACCTTC	CATSDGAGRYGYTF
TRBV9	NA	14	TRBJ2-5	NA	TGTGCCAGCAGCGCAGCCGGGGTGGGAGAGACCCAGTACTTC	CASSAAGVGETQYF
TRBV30	NA	15	TRBJ2-3	NA	TGTGCCGGGTCATTTGCGGGGACTAGCACAGATACGCAGTATTTT	CAGSFAGTSTDTQYF
TRBV11-2	NA	15	TRBJ2-2	NA	TGTGCCAGCAGCTTAGAATCTGGGGCGGCGGGGGAGCTGTTTTTT	CASSLESGAAGELFF